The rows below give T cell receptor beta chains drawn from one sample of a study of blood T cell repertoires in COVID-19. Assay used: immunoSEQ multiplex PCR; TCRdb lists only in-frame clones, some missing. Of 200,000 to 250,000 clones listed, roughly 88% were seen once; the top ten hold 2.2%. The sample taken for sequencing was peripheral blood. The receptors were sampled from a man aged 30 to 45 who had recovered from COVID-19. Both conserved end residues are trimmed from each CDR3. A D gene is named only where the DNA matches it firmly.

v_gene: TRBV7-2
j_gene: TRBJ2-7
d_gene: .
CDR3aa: ASSRDSYYEQY

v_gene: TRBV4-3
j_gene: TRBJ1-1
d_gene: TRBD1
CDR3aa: ASSPLRQGTF

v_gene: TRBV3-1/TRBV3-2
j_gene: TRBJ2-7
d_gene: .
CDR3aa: ASSQDRDWRKQY

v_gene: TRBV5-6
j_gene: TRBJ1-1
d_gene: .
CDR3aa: ASSLGSEAF

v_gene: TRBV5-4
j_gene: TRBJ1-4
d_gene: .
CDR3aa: ASSLGQRNEKLF

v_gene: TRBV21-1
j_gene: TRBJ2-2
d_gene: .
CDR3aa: ASRYSSQGAPSNTGELF

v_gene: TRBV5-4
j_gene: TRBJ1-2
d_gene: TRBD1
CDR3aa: ASSLGGQLNYGYT

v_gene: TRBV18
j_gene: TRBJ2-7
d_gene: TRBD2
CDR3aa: ASSPQRGEYYEQY

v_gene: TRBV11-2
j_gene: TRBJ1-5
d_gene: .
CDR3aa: ASSHSPGQPQH

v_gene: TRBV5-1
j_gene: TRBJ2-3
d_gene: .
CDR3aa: ASSIQVRDTQY

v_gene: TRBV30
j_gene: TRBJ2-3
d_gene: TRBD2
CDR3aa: AWSKLAGGADTQY

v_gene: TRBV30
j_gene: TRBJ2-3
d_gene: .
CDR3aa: AWSVRDTQY

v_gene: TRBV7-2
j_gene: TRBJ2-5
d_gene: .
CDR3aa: ASSSIVSLGETQY

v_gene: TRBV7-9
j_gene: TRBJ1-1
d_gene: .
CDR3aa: ASSSWGQMNTEAF

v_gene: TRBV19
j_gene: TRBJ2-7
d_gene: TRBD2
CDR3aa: ASSMGGLRGYEQY

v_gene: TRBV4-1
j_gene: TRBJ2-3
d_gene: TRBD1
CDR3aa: ASSQTGTGSTDTQY

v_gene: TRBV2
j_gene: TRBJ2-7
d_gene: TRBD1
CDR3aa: ASKGDRVTYEQY

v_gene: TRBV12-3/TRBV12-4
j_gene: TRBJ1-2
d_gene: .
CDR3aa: ASMLTGWGGYT

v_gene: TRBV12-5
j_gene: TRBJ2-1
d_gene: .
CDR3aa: ASGLVGDEQF

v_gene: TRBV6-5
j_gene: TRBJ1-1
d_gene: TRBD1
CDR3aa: ASGRQGGAEAF

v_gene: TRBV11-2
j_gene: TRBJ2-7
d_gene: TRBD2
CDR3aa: ASSPFAGVLSYEQY

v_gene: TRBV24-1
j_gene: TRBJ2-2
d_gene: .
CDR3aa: ATSDIAPGELF

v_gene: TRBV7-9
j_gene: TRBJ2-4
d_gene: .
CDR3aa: ASASIRDNIQY

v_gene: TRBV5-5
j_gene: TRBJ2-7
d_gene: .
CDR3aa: ASSLGVRAYSYEQY

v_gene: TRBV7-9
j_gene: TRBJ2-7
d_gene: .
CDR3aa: ASSANSYEQY

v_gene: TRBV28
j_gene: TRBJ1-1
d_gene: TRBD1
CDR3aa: ASITRGVEAF

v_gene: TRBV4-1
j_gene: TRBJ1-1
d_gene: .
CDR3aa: ASSQVSSGNTEAF

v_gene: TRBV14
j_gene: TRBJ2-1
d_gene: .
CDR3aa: ASSQAQIEEQF

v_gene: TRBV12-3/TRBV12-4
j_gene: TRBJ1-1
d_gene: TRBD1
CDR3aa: ASSLLTGPEAF

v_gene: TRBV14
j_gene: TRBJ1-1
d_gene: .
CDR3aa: ASSQQAGTRSF

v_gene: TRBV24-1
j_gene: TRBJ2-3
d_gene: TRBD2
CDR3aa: ATTGGSMNTQY

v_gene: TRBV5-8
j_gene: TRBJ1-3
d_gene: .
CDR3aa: ASLHSYSGNTIY

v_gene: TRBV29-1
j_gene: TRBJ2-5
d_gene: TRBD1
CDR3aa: SVGDRGRSETQY

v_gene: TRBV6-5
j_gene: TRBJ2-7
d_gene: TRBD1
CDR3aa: ATLVRTGYEEQY

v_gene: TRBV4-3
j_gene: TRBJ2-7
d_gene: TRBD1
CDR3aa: ASSQWDRGVYEQY

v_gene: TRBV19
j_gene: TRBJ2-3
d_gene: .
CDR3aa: ASSSQNTQY

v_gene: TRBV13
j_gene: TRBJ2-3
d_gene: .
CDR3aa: ASSPPSAYTQY

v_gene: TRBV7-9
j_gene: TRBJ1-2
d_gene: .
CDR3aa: ASSSGYGYT

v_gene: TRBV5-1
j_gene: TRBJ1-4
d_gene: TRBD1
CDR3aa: ASSAGTGNLGEKLF

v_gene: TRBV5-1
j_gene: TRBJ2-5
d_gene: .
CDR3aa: ASSLGRVETQY

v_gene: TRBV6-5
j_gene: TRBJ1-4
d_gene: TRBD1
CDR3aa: ASSYSTGGGEKLF

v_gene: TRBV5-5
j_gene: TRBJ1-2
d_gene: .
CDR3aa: ASSLDPNYGYT

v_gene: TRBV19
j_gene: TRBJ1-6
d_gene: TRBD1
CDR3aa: ASSIHRGLWDNSPLH

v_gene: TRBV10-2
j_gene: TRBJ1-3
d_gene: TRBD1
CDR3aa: ASTDRGSGNTIY

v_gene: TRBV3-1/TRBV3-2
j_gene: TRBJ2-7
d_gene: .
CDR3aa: ASSQGNGAYEQY

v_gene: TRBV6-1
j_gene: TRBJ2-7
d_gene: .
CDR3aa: ASSEFGSYEQY